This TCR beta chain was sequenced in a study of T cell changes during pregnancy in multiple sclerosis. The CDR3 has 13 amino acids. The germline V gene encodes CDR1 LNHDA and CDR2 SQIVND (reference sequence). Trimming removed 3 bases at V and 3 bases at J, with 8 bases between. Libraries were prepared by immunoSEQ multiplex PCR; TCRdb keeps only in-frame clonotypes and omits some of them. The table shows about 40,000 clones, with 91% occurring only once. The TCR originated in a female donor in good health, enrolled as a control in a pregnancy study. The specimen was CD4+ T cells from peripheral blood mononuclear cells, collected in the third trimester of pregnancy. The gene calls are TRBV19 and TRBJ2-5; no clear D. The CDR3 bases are TGTGCCAGTAGTATCATGCCAGAAGAGACCCAGTACTTC. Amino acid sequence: CASSIMPEETQYF. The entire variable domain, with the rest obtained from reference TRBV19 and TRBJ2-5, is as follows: DGGITQSPKYLFRKEGQNVTLSCEQNLNHDAMYWYRQDPGQGLRLIYYSQIVNDFQKGDIAEGYSVSREKKESFPLTVTSAQKNPTAFYLCASSIMPEETQYFGPGTRLLVL.